These T cell receptor beta chains were read from a single sample in a study of Ad26.COV2.S vaccination and SARS-CoV-2 variants. Clones were sequenced by immunoSEQ multiplex PCR, and TCRdb holds only the in-frame ones, with some missing. Of 200,000 to 300,000 clones listed, over 75% are singletons. The material sequenced was peripheral blood, taken in a trial of Ad26.COV2.S vaccine versus placebo. These receptor sequences come from a person aged 18-60 years who received the Ad26.COV2.S COVID-19 vaccine or a placebo. Both conserved end residues are part of each CDR3. The D gene is left open where the match is weak. Clone sizes are given selectively: once, few, many, or a class where the clone is expanded.

>-|-|TRBV28|TRBJ2-7
CASSLRARGYEQYF
TGTGCCAGCAGTTTAAGGGCCCGGGGGTACGAGCAGTACTTC
>-|-|TRBV6-5|TRBJ2-3
CASSYGAPPDTQYF
TGTGCCAGCAGTTACGGGGCCCCCCCGGATACGCAGTATTTT
>-|medium-sized|TRBV2|TRBJ2-1
CASSASEVEQFF
TGTGCCAGCAGCGCAAGTGAGGTTGAGCAGTTCTTC
>-|-|TRBV27|TRBJ2-1
CASSRRGASEQFF
TGTGCCAGCAGCCGTCGTGGAGCGAGTGAGCAGTTCTTC
>TRBD1|-|TRBV7-2|TRBJ1-5
CASSLEGTGVGNQPQHF
TGTGCCAGCAGCTTAGAGGGGACAGGGGTTGGCAATCAGCCCCAGCATTTT
>-|-|TRBV7-3|TRBJ1-2
CASSLTGTSYGYTF
TGTGCCAGCAGCTTAACGGGGACCAGCTATGGCTACACCTTC
>-|-|TRBV7-9|TRBJ2-7
CASSSDRQSYEQYF
TGTGCCAGCAGCTCTGATCGGCAGTCCTACGAGCAGTACTTC
>-|once|TRBV19|TRBJ2-7
CASSIGVGLSYEQYF
TGTGCCAGTAGTATAGGGGTGGGACTCTCCTACGAGCAGTACTTC
>-|-|TRBV5-8|TRBJ2-2
CASSLGLSTGELFF
TGTGCCAGCAGCTTGGGACTATCCACCGGGGAGCTGTTTTTT
>TRBD1|-|TRBV30|TRBJ1-5
CAWARQGSQPQHF
TGTGCCTGGGCCCGACAGGGAAGCCAGCCCCAGCATTTT
>-|-|TRBV5-1|TRBJ1-4
CASSFEVNEKLFF
TGCGCCAGCAGCTTCGAAGTTAATGAAAAACTGTTTTTT
>-|few|TRBV7-9|TRBJ1-4
CASSSQGMFGEKLFF
TGTGCCAGCAGCTCCCAGGGGATGTTTGGTGAAAAACTGTTTTTT
>TRBD2|-|TRBV5-8|TRBJ2-5
CASSRGLAGGETQYF
TGTGCCAGCAGCCGGGGACTAGCGGGCGGGGAGACCCAGTACTTC
>-|-|TRBV11-3|TRBJ2-2
CASSLDSDTGELFF
TGTGCCAGCAGCTTAGATTCCGACACCGGGGAGCTGTTTTTT
>-|-|TRBV9|TRBJ1-3
CASSPRGDAGNTIYF
TGTGCCAGCAGCCCGAGGGGGGACGCTGGAAACACCATATATTTT
>-|-|TRBV10-3|TRBJ1-1
CAISARPGLSGGTEAFF
TGTGCCATCAGTGCTCGGCCGGGTCTATCGGGGGGCACTGAAGCTTTCTTT
>-|-|TRBV5-5|TRBJ1-1
CASSPLGGGRTEAFF
TGTGCCAGCAGCCCACTCGGGGGGGGGAGGACTGAAGCTTTCTTT
>-|-|TRBV7-2|TRBJ1-3
CASSLASGTGNTIYF
TGTGCCAGCAGCTTAGCTTCCGGGACTGGAAACACCATATATTTT
>-|-|TRBV13|TRBJ1-5
CASSLFRGEPQHF
TGTGCCAGCAGCTTATTCAGGGGTGAGCCCCAGCATTTT
>-|-|TRBV19|TRBJ2-7
CASMGGAADEQYF
TGTGCCAGTATGGGGGGGGCCGCCGACGAGCAGTACTTC
>-|once|TRBV9|TRBJ2-7
CASSRRTNTYEQYF
TGTGCCAGCAGCCGCCGGACAAATACCTACGAGCAGTACTTC
>TRBD2|-|TRBV6-5|TRBJ2-5
CASRERGPQETQYF
TGTGCCAGCAGGGAGCGGGGGCCCCAAGAGACCCAGTACTTC
>-|-|TRBV7-9|TRBJ2-3
CASSSGRGDTQYF
TGTGCCAGCAGCTCAGGGAGGGGGGATACGCAGTATTTT
>-|-|TRBV21-1|TRBJ1-1
CASSRTGVWNTEAFF
TGTGCCAGCTCTAGGACGGGGGTGTGGAACACTGAAGCTTTCTTT
>-|-|TRBV18|TRBJ2-4
CASSPGAGAKNIQYF
TGTGCCAGCTCACCAGGGGCGGGGGCCAAAAACATTCAGTACTTC
>TRBD1|-|TRBV2|TRBJ2-7
CASRFGTGPYEQYF
TGTGCCAGCAGGTTTGGGACAGGGCCCTACGAGCAGTACTTC
>-|-|TRBV7-2|TRBJ2-1
CASSRDFSSYNEQFF
TGTGCCAGCAGCCGGGACTTTAGCTCCTACAATGAGCAGTTCTTC
>TRBD2|-|TRBV7-2|TRBJ2-3
CASSMLAGHTDTQYF
TGTGCCAGCAGCATGTTAGCGGGGCACACAGATACGCAGTATTTT
>-|-|TRBV14|TRBJ2-1
CASSLPGTVPTYNEQFF
TGTGCCAGCAGCCTCCCCGGGACTGTCCCAACCTACAATGAGCAGTTCTTC
>-|-|TRBV6-5|TRBJ1-2
CASSYRGTPYGYTF
TGTGCCAGCAGTTACCGGGGGACACCCTATGGCTACACCTTC
>-|-|TRBV28|TRBJ2-2
CASIMGPNTGELFF
TGTGCCAGCATCATGGGACCAAACACCGGGGAGCTGTTTTTT
>TRBD1|-|TRBV13|TRBJ2-7
CASSSAHPGQGGRNEQYF
TGTGCCAGCAGCTCAGCCCACCCCGGACAGGGAGGACGCAACGAGCAGTACTTC